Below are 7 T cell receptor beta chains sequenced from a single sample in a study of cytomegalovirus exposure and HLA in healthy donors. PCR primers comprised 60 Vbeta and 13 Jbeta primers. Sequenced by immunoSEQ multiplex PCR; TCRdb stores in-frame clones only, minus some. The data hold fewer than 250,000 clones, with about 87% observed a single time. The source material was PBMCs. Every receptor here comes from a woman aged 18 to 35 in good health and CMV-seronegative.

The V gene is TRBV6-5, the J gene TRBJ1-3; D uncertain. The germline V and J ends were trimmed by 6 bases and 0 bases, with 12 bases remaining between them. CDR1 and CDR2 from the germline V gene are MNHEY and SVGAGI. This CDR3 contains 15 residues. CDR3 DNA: TGTGCCAGCAGGCCCGGGTCGCTCTCTGGAAACACCATATATTTT. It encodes CASRPGSLSGNTIYF.

The DNA of the CDR3 is TGTGCCAGCAGCAGGACTAGCGGGGGGGCGGGTGAGCAGTACTTC. Its protein product is CASSRTSGGAGEQYF. The rearrangement joins TRBV6-5 to TRBJ2-5, with 15 positions matching TRBD2. The CDR3 sequence is 15 residues long. With V trimmed by 6 bases and J by 11 bases, 10 bases remained unmatched. Germline V lookup: CDR1 MNHEY, CDR2 SVGAGI.

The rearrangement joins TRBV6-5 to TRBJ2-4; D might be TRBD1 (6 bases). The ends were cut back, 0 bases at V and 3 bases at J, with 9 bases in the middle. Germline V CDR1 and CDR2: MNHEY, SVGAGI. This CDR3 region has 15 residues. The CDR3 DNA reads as TGTGCCAGCAGTTACTCAAGCAGGGGCAAAAACATTCAGTACTTC. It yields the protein CASSYSSRGKNIQYF.

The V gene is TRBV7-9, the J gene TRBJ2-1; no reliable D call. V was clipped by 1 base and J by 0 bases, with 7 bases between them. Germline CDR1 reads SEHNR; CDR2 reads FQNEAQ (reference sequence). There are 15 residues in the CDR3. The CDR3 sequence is CASSLGLSSYNEQFF. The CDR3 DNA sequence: TGTGCCAGCAGCTTAGGACTCAGCTCCTACAATGAGCAGTTCTTC.

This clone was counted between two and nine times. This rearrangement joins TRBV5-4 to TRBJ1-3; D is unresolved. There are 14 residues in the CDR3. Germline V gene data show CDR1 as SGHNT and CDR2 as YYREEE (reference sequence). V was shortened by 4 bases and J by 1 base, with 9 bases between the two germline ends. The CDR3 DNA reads TGTGCCAGCAGCGATAGTTCATCTGGAAACACCATATATTTT. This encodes CASSDSSSGNTIYF.

The CDR3 here is CASSEIGGNLNTEAFF. DNA of the CDR3: TGTGCCAGCAGTGAAATCGGCGGGAACTTGAACACTGAAGCTTTCTTT. The chain links TRBV6-1 to TRBJ1-1, with D hard to call. Germline V lookup: CDR1 MNHNS, CDR2 SASEGT. V was pared by 2 bases and J by 0 bases, with 13 bases between. The CDR3 loop spans 16 amino acids.

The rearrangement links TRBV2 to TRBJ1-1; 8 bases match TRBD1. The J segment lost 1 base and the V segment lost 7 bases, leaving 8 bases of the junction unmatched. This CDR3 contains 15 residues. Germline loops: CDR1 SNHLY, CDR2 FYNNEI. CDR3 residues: CASKREDRANTEAFF. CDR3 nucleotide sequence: TGTGCCAGCAAGAGGGAGGACAGGGCGAACACTGAAGCTTTCTTT.